A selection of T cell receptor beta chains follows, all from one sample in a study of blood T cells in healthy people across ages. MiXCR was run by TCRdb on the 5' RACE reads, yielding one entry per CDR3 protein. The sample yields about 1.4 million distinct CDR3 sequences, roughly 59% seen once. The sample comprised blood. Every receptor here comes from a man between 18 and 29 years old in good health. CDR3s leave out the opening cysteine and the closing phenylalanine or tryptophan.

V gene: TRBV2; J gene: TRBJ2-5; CDR3 protein: ASSEWSSGLQETQY
V gene: TRBV4-1; J gene: TRBJ1-5; CDR3 protein: ASSRPDDRGPQH
V gene: TRBV7-6; J gene: TRBJ2-7; CDR3 protein: ASGINSGEQY
V gene: TRBV12-3/TRBV12-4; J gene: TRBJ2-5; CDR3 protein: ASSLRAGSRETQY
V gene: TRBV20-1; J gene: TRBJ1-4; CDR3 protein: SARDRVVEKLF
V gene: TRBV7-2; J gene: TRBJ2-3; CDR3 protein: ASSLEPAGDTDTQY
V gene: TRBV7-9; J gene: TRBJ2-3; CDR3 protein: ASSSGSYTDTQY
V gene: TRBV7-9; J gene: TRBJ1-4; CDR3 protein: ASSPPPGNEKLF
V gene: TRBV4-1; J gene: TRBJ1-4; CDR3 protein: ASSQGGQVFEKLF
V gene: TRBV12-3/TRBV12-4; J gene: TRBJ1-2; CDR3 protein: ASSLAPRAGYT
V gene: TRBV3-1; J gene: TRBJ2-7; CDR3 protein: ASSQALAGVHEQY
V gene: TRBV4-1; J gene: TRBJ2-4; CDR3 protein: ASGQVLDEQY